This T cell receptor beta chain derives from a study of cytomegalovirus exposure and HLA in healthy donors. Study-wide results and limits: Cytomegalovirus status, reportedly, was diagnosed with high specificity and sensitivity by the classifier.

This clone was seen only once. Its antigen is not known. PCR was performed using 60 Vbeta and 13 Jbeta primers. TCRdb keeps only in-frame clones here, not all; method: immunoSEQ multiplex PCR. The sample records more than 150,000 clones, roughly 88% being singletons. CDR1 is SGDLS, CDR2 YYNGEE, per germline. The length of the CDR3 is 15 residues. With 0 bases removed from V and 3 bases from J, the gap between germline ends came to 12 bases. The TCR sequence derives from a woman aged 18-29 years in good health and CMV-seronegative. J is TRBJ1-2 and V is TRBV9; perhaps TRBD1 as D (6 bases). The sample taken for sequencing was PBMCs. The CDR3 region has the DNA TGTGCCAGCAGCGTAGCACAGGGCGTCGACTATGGCTACACCTTC. Translation: CASSVAQGVDYGYTF. The full variable domain, in which reference TRBV9 and TRBJ1-2 provide the parts outside the CDR3, is DSGVTQTPKHLITATGQRVTLRCSPRSGDLSVYWYQQSLDQGLQFLIQYYNGEERAKGNILERFSAQQFPDLHSELNLSSLELGDSALYFCASSVAQGVDYGYTFGSGTRLTVV.